Listed below are T cell receptor beta chains from one sample, sequenced in a study of blood T cell repertoires in COVID-19. Using immunoSEQ multiplex PCR, the repertoire was profiled, and TCRdb retains in-frame clones only, with some absent. The sample holds some 200,000 clones, roughly 81% seen once. Sequencing used peripheral blood. The receptor set was obtained from a woman aged 45 to 65 with active or convalescent COVID-19. CDR3s include the opening cysteine and the closing phenylalanine or tryptophan. The D gene is left open where the match is weak. Size is stated for part of the rows, as once, few or many counts, or as a class when the clone is expanded.

abundance: .
v_gene: TRBV5-1
d_gene: TRBD1
j_gene: TRBJ1-1
len: 14
CDR3aa: CASSPRTGNTEAFF
CDR3nt: TGCGCCAGCAGCCCTCGGACAGGGAACACTGAAGCTTTCTTT

abundance: .
v_gene: TRBV5-4
d_gene: .
j_gene: TRBJ2-3
len: 15
CDR3aa: CASSPLANLPDTQYF
CDR3nt: TGTGCCAGCAGCCCACTAGCAAACCTCCCGGATACGCAGTATTTT

abundance: .
v_gene: TRBV25-1
d_gene: .
j_gene: TRBJ1-1
len: 15
CDR3aa: CASSEFWQANTEAFF
CDR3nt: TGTGCCAGCAGTGAATTTTGGCAGGCGAACACTGAAGCTTTCTTT

abundance: .
v_gene: TRBV5-1
d_gene: TRBD1
j_gene: TRBJ2-3
len: 18
CDR3aa: CASSLLTIQGQGVDTQYF
CDR3nt: TGCGCCAGCAGCTTGTTGACGATTCAAGGACAGGGTGTAGATACGCAGTATTTT

abundance: .
v_gene: TRBV5-1
d_gene: .
j_gene: TRBJ1-4
len: 15
CDR3aa: CASSLQGGGSEKLFF
CDR3nt: TGCGCCAGCAGCTTGCAAGGGGGTGGAAGTGAAAAACTGTTTTTT

abundance: .
v_gene: TRBV5-4
d_gene: .
j_gene: TRBJ1-3
len: 15
CDR3aa: CASSFDRHPGNTIYF
CDR3nt: TGTGCCAGCAGCTTCGACAGACATCCTGGAAACACCATATATTTT

abundance: few
v_gene: TRBV2
d_gene: .
j_gene: TRBJ2-1
len: 12
CDR3aa: CASSRTDNEQFF
CDR3nt: TGTGCCAGCAGCCGAACGGACAATGAGCAGTTCTTC

abundance: .
v_gene: TRBV9
d_gene: .
j_gene: TRBJ1-5
len: 15
CDR3aa: CASSVGARENQPQHF
CDR3nt: TGTGCCAGCAGCGTAGGAGCGCGAGAAAATCAGCCCCAGCATTTT

abundance: .
v_gene: TRBV6-6
d_gene: .
j_gene: TRBJ1-3
len: 16
CDR3aa: CASSYDAGSSGNTIYF
CDR3nt: TGTGCCAGCAGTTACGACGCGGGGTCCTCTGGAAACACCATATATTTT

abundance: few
v_gene: TRBV7-9
d_gene: .
j_gene: TRBJ2-5
len: 15
CDR3aa: CASSSSARGKETQYF
CDR3nt: TGTGCCAGCAGCTCCTCCGCCCGGGGGAAAGAGACCCAGTACTTC

abundance: .
v_gene: TRBV6-2/TRBV6-3
d_gene: .
j_gene: TRBJ1-2
len: 14
CDR3aa: CASCSPSGNYGYTF
CDR3nt: TGTGCCAGCTGTTCACCCTCCGGGAACTATGGCTACACCTTC

abundance: .
v_gene: TRBV5-4
d_gene: .
j_gene: TRBJ2-1
len: 13
CDR3aa: CASRVSGYNEQFF
CDR3nt: TGTGCCAGCCGTGTTAGCGGCTACAATGAGCAGTTCTTC

abundance: .
v_gene: TRBV7-9
d_gene: .
j_gene: TRBJ2-1
len: 15
CDR3aa: CASSPRLGAINEQFF
CDR3nt: TGTGCCAGCAGCCCGCGCCTAGGGGCTATAAATGAGCAGTTCTTC

abundance: .
v_gene: TRBV19
d_gene: .
j_gene: TRBJ2-6
len: 15
CDR3aa: CASSIHPSGANVLTF
CDR3nt: TGTGCCAGTAGTATTCATCCCTCTGGGGCCAACGTCCTGACTTTC

abundance: once
v_gene: TRBV28
d_gene: TRBD1
j_gene: TRBJ1-1
len: 12
CDR3aa: CASSLRGQEAFF
CDR3nt: TGTGCCAGCAGTTTAAGGGGACAGGAAGCTTTCTTT

abundance: .
v_gene: TRBV11-2
d_gene: TRBD2
j_gene: TRBJ2-3
len: 16
CDR3aa: CASSPTTSGSSDTQYF
CDR3nt: TGTGCCAGCAGCCCAACGACTAGCGGGAGCTCAGATACGCAGTATTTT

abundance: .
v_gene: TRBV28
d_gene: TRBD2
j_gene: TRBJ2-7
len: 15
CDR3aa: CASSPWTSGAYEQYF
CDR3nt: TGTGCCAGCAGTCCCTGGACTAGCGGGGCCTACGAGCAGTACTTC

abundance: .
v_gene: TRBV11-2
d_gene: .
j_gene: TRBJ2-3
len: 14
CDR3aa: CASSSGLRTDTQYF
CDR3nt: TGTGCCAGCAGCTCCGGACTTCGCACAGATACGCAGTATTTT

abundance: .
v_gene: TRBV9
d_gene: .
j_gene: TRBJ2-1
len: 17
CDR3aa: CASSPPMPPSSYNEQFF
CDR3nt: TGTGCCAGCAGCCCCCCGATGCCTCCCAGCTCCTACAATGAGCAGTTCTTC

abundance: .
v_gene: TRBV19
d_gene: .
j_gene: TRBJ1-1
len: 13
CDR3aa: CASSISRGFEAFF
CDR3nt: TGTGCCAGTAGTATTAGCCGTGGTTTTGAAGCTTTCTTT

abundance: .
v_gene: TRBV9
d_gene: .
j_gene: TRBJ1-1
len: 13
CDR3aa: CASSVVGSTEAFF
CDR3nt: TGTGCCAGCAGCGTAGTAGGGAGCACTGAAGCTTTCTTT

abundance: .
v_gene: TRBV6-4
d_gene: .
j_gene: TRBJ2-3
len: 17
CDR3aa: CASSDPIRGSSGSTQYF
CDR3nt: TGTGCCAGCAGTGACCCCATTAGGGGGTCCTCGGGGAGTACGCAGTATTTT

abundance: .
v_gene: TRBV28
d_gene: .
j_gene: TRBJ1-1
len: 13
CDR3aa: CASSLGARGEAFF
CDR3nt: TGTGCCAGCAGTTTGGGGGCGAGGGGTGAAGCTTTCTTT

abundance: .
v_gene: TRBV7-2
d_gene: TRBD1
j_gene: TRBJ2-5
len: 14
CDR3aa: CASSFRQGRETQYF
CDR3nt: TGTGCCAGCAGCTTTCGACAGGGGAGGGAGACCCAGTACTTC

abundance: .
v_gene: TRBV28
d_gene: TRBD1
j_gene: TRBJ2-1
len: 15
CDR3aa: CASSAVGQGRNEQFF
CDR3nt: TGTGCCAGCAGTGCCGTGGGACAGGGACGCAATGAGCAGTTCTTC

abundance: many
v_gene: TRBV29-1
d_gene: .
j_gene: TRBJ2-7
len: 12
CDR3aa: CSGTGNWNEQYF
CDR3nt: TGCAGCGGCACAGGGAACTGGAACGAGCAGTACTTC

abundance: .
v_gene: TRBV6-5
d_gene: TRBD2
j_gene: TRBJ2-2
len: 15
CDR3aa: CAVDGRAGDTGELFF
CDR3nt: TGTGCCGTCGATGGGAGGGCGGGGGACACCGGGGAGCTGTTTTTT

abundance: .
v_gene: TRBV4-1
d_gene: TRBD2
j_gene: TRBJ2-2
len: 17
CDR3aa: CASSQVRSVAGNGELFF
CDR3nt: TGCGCCAGCAGCCAAGTAAGGAGTGTAGCGGGAAACGGGGAGCTGTTTTTT

abundance: .
v_gene: TRBV4-1
d_gene: TRBD2
j_gene: TRBJ2-7
len: 15
CDR3aa: CASSLGTSGNYEQYF
CDR3nt: TGCGCCAGCAGCCTTGGGACTAGCGGGAACTACGAGCAGTACTTC

abundance: .
v_gene: TRBV5-4
d_gene: .
j_gene: TRBJ1-6
len: 13
CDR3aa: CASRWADHSPLHF
CDR3nt: TGTGCCAGCAGATGGGCAGATCATTCACCCCTCCACTTT

abundance: few
v_gene: TRBV7-9
d_gene: TRBD1
j_gene: TRBJ2-7
len: 15
CDR3aa: CASSSRDRGFFEQYF
CDR3nt: TGTGCCAGCAGCTCGCGGGACAGGGGTTTCTTCGAGCAGTACTTC

abundance: .
v_gene: TRBV7-6
d_gene: TRBD1
j_gene: TRBJ1-2
len: 16
CDR3aa: CASSRDRGWSKDGYTF
CDR3nt: TGTGCCAGCAGCCGGGACAGGGGATGGTCCAAGGATGGCTACACCTTC

abundance: once
v_gene: TRBV6-5
d_gene: .
j_gene: TRBJ1-4
len: 15
CDR3aa: CASRGARGNGEKLFF
CDR3nt: TGTGCCAGCAGAGGAGCAAGGGGGAATGGTGAAAAACTGTTTTTT

abundance: .
v_gene: TRBV10-2
d_gene: .
j_gene: TRBJ2-5
len: 14
CDR3aa: CASSVLAVQETQYF
CDR3nt: TGCGCCAGCAGTGTTCTGGCGGTCCAAGAGACCCAGTACTTC

abundance: .
v_gene: TRBV19
d_gene: .
j_gene: TRBJ1-2
len: 15
CDR3aa: CASSISDSRGYGYTF
CDR3nt: TGTGCCAGTAGTATATCGGACAGTCGGGGTTATGGCTACACCTTC